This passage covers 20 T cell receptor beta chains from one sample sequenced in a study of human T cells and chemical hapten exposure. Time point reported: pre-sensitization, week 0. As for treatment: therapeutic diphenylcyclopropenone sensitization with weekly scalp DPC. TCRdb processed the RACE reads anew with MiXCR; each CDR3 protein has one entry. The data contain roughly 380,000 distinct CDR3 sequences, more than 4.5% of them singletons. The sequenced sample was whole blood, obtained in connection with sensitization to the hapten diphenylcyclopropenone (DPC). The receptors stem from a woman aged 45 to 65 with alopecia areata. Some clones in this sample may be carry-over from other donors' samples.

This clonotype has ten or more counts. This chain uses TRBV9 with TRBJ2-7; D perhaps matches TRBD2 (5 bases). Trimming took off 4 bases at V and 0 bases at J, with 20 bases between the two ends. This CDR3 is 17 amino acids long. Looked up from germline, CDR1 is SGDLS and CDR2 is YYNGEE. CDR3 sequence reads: CASSPEGGGQPSYEQYF. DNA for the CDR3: TGTGCCAGCAGCCCCGAAGGAGGAGGCCAACCCTCCTACGAGCAGTACTTC.

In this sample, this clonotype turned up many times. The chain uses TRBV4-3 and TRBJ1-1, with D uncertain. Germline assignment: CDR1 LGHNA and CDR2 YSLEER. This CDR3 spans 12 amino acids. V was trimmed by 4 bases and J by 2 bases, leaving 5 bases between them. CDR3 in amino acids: CASSRDNTEAFF. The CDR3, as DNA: TGCGCCAGCAGCCGCGATAACACTGAAGCTTTCTTT.

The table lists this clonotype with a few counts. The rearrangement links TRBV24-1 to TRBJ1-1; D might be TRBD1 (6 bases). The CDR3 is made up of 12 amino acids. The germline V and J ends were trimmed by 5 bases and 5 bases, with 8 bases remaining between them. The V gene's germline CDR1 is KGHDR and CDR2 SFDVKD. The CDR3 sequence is CATSVGGTEAFF. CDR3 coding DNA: TGTGCCACCAGTGTAGGGGGGACTGAAGCTTTCTTT.

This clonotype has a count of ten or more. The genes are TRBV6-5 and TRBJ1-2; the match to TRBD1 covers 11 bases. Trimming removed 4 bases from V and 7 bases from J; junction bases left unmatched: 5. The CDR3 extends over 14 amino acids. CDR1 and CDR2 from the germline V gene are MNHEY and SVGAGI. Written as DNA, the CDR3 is TGTGCCAGCAGTTTAAGGACAGGGGGCCCTGGCTACACCTTC. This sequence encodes CASSLRTGGPGYTF.

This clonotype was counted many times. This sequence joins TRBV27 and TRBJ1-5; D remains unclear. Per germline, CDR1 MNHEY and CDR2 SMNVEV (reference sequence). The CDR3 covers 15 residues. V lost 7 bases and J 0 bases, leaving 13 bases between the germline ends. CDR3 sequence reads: CASITGDDSNQPQHF. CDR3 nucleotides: TGTGCCAGCATCACGGGAGATGATAGCAATCAGCCCCAGCATTTT.

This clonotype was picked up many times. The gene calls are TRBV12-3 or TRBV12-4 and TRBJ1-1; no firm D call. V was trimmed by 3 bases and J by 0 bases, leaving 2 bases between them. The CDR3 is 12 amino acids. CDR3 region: CASSFLNTEAFF. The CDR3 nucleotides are TGTGCCAGCAGTTTTTTGAACACTGAAGCTTTCTTT.

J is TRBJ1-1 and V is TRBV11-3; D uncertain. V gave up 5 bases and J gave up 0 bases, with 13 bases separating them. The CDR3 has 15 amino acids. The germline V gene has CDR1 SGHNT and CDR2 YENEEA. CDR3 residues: CASSAGGPMNTEAFF. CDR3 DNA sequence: TGTGCCAGCAGCGCCGGCGGCCCCATGAACACTGAAGCTTTCTTT.

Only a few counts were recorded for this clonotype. CDR3 sequence: CASSLDHWNGETQYF. The CDR3 nucleotides read TGTGCCAGCAGCTTAGATCATTGGAATGGGGAGACCCAGTACTTC. V gene TRBV7-2 combines with J gene TRBJ2-5; D is uncertain. The CDR3 contains 15 residues. The V end was cut by 1 base, the J end by 5 bases, with 14 bases between. Germline values: CDR1 SGHTA, CDR2 FQGNSA.

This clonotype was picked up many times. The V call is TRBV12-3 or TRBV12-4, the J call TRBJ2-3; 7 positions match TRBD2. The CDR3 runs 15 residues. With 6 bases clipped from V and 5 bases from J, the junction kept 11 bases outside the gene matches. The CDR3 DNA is TGTGCCAGCAGCCCCACCCGGGGGGAGGGAGATACGCAGTATTTT. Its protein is CASSPTRGEGDTQYF.

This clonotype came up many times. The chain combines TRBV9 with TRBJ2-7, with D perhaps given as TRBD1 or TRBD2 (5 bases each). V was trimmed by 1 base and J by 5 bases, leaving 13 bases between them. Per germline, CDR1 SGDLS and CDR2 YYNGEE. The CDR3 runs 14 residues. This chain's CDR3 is CASSVHGAADEQYF. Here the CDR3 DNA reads TGTGCCAGCAGCGTACACGGGGCGGCGGACGAGCAGTACTTC.

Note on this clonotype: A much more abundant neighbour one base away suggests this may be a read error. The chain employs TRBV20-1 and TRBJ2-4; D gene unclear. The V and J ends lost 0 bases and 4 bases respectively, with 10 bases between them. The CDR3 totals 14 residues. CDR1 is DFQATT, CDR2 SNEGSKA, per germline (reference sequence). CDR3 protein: CSARDNLVKNIQYF. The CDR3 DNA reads TGCAGTGCTAGAGATAACCTAGTGAAAAACATTCAGTACTTC.

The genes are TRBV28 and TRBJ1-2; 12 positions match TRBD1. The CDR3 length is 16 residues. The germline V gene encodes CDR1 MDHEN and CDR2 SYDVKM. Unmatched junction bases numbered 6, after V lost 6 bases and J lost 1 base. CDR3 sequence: CASSRGTGGVNYGYTF. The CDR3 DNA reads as TGTGCCAGCAGCCGCGGGACAGGGGGCGTTAACTATGGCTACACCTTC.

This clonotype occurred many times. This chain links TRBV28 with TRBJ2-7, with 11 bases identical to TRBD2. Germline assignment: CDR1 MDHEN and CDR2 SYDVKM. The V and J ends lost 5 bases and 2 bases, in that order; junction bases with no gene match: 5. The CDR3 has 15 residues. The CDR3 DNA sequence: TGTGCCAGCAGTCCGGTGGGACTAGCGGCCTACGAGCAGTACTTC. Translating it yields CASSPVGLAAYEQYF. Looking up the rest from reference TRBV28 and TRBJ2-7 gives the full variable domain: DVKVTQSSRYLVKRTGEKVFLECVQDMDHENMFWYRQDPGLGLRLIYFSYDVKMKEKGDIPEGYSVSREKKERFSLILESASTNQTSMYLCASSPVGLAAYEQYFGPGTRLTVT.

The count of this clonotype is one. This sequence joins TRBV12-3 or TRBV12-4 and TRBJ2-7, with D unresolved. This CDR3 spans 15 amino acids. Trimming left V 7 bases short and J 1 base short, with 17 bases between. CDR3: CASTSRVSGSYEQYF. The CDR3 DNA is TGTGCCAGCACATCTAGGGTGTCCGGGTCCTACGAGCAGTACTTC.

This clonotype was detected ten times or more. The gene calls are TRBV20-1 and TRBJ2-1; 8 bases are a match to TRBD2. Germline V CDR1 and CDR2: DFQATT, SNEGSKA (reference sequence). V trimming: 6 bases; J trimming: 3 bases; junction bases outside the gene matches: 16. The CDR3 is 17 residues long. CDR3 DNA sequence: TGCAGTGCGCGGAGCGGGAGCGGCCCCGGAATCTACAATGAGCAGTTCTTC. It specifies CSARSGSGPGIYNEQFF.

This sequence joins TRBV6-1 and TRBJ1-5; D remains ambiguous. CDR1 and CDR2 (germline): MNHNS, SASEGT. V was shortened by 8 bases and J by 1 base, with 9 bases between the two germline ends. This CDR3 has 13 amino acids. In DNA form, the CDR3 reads TGTGCCAGCCTTTCCCGGAGCAATCAGCCCCAGCATTTT. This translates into CASLSRSNQPQHF.

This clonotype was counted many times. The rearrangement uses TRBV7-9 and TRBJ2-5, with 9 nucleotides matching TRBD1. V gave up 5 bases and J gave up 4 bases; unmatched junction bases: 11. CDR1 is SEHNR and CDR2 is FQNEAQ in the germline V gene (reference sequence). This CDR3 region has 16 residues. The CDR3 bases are TGTGCCAGCAGCCCATGGACACCGGACAGGGGAGAGACCCAGTACTTC. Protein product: CASSPWTPDRGETQYF.

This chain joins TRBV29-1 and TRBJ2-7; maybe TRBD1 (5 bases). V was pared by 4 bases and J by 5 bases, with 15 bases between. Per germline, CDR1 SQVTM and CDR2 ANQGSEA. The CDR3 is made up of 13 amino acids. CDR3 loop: CSVVSGIPNEQYF. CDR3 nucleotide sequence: TGCAGCGTTGTGTCAGGGATACCCAACGAGCAGTACTTC.

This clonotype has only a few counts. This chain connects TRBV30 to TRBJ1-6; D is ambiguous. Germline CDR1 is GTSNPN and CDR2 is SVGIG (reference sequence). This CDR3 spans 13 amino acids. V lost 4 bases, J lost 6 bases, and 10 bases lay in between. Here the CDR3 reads CAWNPYGNSPLHF. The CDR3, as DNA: TGTGCCTGGAATCCTTACGGTAATTCACCCCTCCACTTT.

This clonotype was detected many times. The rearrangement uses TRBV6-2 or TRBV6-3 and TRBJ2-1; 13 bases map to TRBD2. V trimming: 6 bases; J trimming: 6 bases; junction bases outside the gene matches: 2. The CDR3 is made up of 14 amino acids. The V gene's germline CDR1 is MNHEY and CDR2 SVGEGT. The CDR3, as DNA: TGTGCCAGCAGCGGGACTAGCGGGGCCAATGAGCAGTTCTTC. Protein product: CASSGTSGANEQFF.